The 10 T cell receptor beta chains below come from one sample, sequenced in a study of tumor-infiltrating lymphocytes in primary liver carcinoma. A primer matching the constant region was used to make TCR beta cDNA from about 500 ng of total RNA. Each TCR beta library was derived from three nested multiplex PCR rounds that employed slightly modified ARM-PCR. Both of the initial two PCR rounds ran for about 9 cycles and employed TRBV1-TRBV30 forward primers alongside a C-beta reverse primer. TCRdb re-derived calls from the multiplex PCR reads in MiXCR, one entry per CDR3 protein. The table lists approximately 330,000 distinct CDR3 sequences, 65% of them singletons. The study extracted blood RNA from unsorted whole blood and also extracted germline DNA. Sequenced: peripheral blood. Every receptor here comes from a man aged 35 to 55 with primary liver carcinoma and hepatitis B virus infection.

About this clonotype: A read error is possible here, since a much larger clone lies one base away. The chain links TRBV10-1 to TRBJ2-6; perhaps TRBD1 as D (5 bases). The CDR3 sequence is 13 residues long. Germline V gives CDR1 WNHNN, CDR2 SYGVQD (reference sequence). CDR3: CATPSSGANFLTF. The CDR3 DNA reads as TGCGCCACCCCGTCGTCTGGGGCCAACTTCCTGACTTTC.

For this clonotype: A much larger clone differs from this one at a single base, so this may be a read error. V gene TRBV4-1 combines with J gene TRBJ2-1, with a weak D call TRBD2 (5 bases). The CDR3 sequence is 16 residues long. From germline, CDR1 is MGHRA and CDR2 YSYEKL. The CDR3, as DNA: TGCGCCAGCAGCCCGACGGGGTCGAGCTCCTACAATGAGCGGTTCTTC. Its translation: CASSPTGSSSYNERFF.

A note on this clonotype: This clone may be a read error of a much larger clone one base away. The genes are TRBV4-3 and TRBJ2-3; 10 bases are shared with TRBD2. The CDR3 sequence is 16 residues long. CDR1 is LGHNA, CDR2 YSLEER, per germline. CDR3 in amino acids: CASRQEMRTSGDTQYF. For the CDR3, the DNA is TGCGCCAGCAGACAAGAAATGAGGACTAGCGGAGATACGCAGTATTTT.

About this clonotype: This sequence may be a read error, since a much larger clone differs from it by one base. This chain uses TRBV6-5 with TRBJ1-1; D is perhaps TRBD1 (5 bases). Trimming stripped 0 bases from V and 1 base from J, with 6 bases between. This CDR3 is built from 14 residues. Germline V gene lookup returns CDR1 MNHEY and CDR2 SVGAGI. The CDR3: CASSYSTANTEAFF. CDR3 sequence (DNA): TGTGCCAGCAGTTACTCGACAGCGAACACTGAAGCTTTCTTT.

The CDR3 nucleotides are TGTGCCAGCAGTTTAAGGGACGCACTCACCGGGGAGCTGTTTTTT. Residues: CASSLRDALTGELFF. The J gene is TRBJ2-2, the V gene TRBV28; D might be TRBD1 or TRBD2, each matching 5 bases. Trimming stripped 2 bases from V and 4 bases from J, with 11 bases between. Per the germline V gene, CDR1 is MDHEN and CDR2 is SYDVKM. CDR3 length equals 15 residues.

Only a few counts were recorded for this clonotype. CDR3 amino acids: CASSLEFREGKQYF. The CDR3 region has the DNA TGCGCCAGCAGCTTGGAATTTAGGGAGGGGAAGCAGTACTTC. The V and J genes are TRBV5-1 and TRBJ2-7; the match to TRBD2 covers 7 bases. In germline, CDR1 is SGHRS, CDR2 YFSETQ. Trimming at V came to 0 bases and at J to 8 bases, leaving 8 bases not matched to a gene. This CDR3 region has 14 residues.

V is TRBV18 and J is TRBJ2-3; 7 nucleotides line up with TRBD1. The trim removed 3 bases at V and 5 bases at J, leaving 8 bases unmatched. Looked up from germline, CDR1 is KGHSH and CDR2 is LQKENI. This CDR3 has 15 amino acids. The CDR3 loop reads CASSPGQVEGDTQYF. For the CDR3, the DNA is TGTGCCAGCTCACCCGGACAGGTCGAAGGAGATACGCAGTATTTT.

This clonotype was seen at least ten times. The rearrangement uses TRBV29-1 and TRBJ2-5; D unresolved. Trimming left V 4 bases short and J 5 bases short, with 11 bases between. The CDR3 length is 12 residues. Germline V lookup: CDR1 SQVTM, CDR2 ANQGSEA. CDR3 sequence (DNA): TGCAGCGTTGGAGCAGAATGGGAGACCCAGTACTTC. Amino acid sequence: CSVGAEWETQYF.

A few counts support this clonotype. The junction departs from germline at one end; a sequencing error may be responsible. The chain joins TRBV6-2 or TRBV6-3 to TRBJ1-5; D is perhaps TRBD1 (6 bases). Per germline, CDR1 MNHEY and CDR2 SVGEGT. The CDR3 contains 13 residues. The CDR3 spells CVSSPGDNQPQHF. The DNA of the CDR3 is TGTGTCAGCAGCCCGGGGGACAATCAGCCCCAGCATTTC.

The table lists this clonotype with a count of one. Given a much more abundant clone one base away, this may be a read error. CDR3: CAISGDGGGSFF. The CDR3 nucleotides read TGTGCCATCAGTGGGGACGGGGGGGGAAGTTTCTTT. The V gene is TRBV10-3, the J gene TRBJ1-1, with D perhaps matching TRBD1 (5 bases). The CDR3 runs 12 residues. V gave up 4 bases and J gave up 13 bases, with 16 bases separating them. The germline CDR1 and CDR2 sequences are ENHRY and SYGVKD.